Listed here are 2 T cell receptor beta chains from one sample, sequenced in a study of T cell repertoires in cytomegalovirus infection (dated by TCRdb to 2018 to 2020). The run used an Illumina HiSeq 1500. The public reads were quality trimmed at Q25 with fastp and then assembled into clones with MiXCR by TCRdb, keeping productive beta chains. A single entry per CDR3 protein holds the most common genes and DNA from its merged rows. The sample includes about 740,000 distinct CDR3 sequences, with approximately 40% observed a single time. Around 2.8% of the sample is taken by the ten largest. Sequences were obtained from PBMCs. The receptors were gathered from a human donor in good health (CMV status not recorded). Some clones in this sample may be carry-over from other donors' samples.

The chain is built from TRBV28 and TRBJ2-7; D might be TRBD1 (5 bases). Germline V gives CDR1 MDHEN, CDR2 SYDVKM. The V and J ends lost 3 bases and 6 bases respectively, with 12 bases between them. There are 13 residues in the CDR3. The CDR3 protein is CASSFQGLGEQYF. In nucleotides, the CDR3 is TGTGCCAGCAGTTTTCAGGGTCTGGGCGAGCAGTACTTC.

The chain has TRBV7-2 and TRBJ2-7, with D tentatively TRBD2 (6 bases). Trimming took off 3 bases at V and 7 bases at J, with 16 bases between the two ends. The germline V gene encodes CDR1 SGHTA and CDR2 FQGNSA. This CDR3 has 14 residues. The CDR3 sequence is CASSLGLTFGEQYF. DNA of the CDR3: TGTGCCAGCAGCTTGGGACTTACCTTTGGGGAGCAGTACTTC.